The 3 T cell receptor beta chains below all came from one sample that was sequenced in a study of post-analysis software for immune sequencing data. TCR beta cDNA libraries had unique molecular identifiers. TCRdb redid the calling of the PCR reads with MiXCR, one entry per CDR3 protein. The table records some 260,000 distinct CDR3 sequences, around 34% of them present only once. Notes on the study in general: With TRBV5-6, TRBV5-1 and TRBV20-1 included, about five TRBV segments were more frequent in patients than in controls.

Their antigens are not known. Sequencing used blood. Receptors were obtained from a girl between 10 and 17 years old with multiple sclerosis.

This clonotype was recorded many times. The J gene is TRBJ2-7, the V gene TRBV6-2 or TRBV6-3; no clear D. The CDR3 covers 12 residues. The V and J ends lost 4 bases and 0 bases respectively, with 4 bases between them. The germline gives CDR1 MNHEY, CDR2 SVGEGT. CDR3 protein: CASSSSSYEQYF. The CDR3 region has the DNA TGTGCCAGCAGTTCTAGCTCCTACGAGCAGTACTTC.

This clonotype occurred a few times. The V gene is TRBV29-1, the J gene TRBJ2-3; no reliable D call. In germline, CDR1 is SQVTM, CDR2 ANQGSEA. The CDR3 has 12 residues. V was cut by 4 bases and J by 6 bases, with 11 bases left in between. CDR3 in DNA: TGCAGCGTTGCGATGGTCGGGGATACGCAGTATTTT. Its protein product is CSVAMVGDTQYF.

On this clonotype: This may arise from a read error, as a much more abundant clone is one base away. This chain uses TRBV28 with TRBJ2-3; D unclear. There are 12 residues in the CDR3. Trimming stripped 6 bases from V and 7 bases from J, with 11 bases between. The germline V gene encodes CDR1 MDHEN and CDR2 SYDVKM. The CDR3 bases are TGTGCCAGCAGCCAGACCCTTAATACGCAGTATTTT. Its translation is CASSQTLNTQYF.